The rows below give T cell receptor beta chains drawn from one sample of a study of blood T cell repertoires in COVID-19. TCRdb's copy holds only in-frame clones and misses some; the assay was immunoSEQ multiplex PCR. The data show approximately 300,000 clones, around 85% seen once. Source material: PBMCs or T cells enriched from blood (not recorded which). These TCRs come from a woman aged 25 to 39 who had recovered from COVID-19. The CDR3 runs from the conserved cysteine through the conserved F or W. A D gene is named only where the DNA matches it firmly. Only some rows state a clone size, as once, few, many or a class for expanded clones.

>NA|TRBJ1-1|TRBV28|NA
CASSFTSRGSEAFF
>NA|TRBJ1-1|TRBV6-6|NA
CASRGLSNTEAFF
>NA|TRBJ1-1|TRBV18|NA
CASSPPDVGGTEAFF
>TRBD2|TRBJ2-5|TRBV5-8|NA
CASGLRGVQETQYF
>NA|TRBJ2-3|TRBV19|NA
CASTGGDLTDTQYF
>TRBD1|TRBJ1-4|TRBV9|NA
CASTRTGDGTNEKLFF
>NA|TRBJ2-7|TRBV11-3|NA
CASSLEAGSYEQYF
>TRBD1|TRBJ2-5|TRBV5-1|NA
CASSLDRGLGETQYF
>NA|TRBJ1-5|TRBV27|NA
CASSFHRQPQHF
>TRBD1|TRBJ1-2|TRBV28|NA
CASSSTRTGRFGYTF
>NA|TRBJ2-1|TRBV7-9|NA
CASSSPTSRNEQFF
>NA|TRBJ1-2|TRBV6-5|NA
CASSYSAGGSWYGYTF
>TRBD1|TRBJ1-6|TRBV6-5|NA
CASSYSQGAVNSPLHF
>TRBD1|TRBJ1-6|TRBV28|few
CASSIDRGDSPLHF
>NA|TRBJ1-2|TRBV7-9|NA
CASSLGGSNYGYTF
>NA|TRBJ2-1|TRBV19|NA
CASSYTSPYNEQFF
>NA|TRBJ2-3|TRBV28|NA
CASSLYASTELVDTQYF
>TRBD1|TRBJ2-2|TRBV24-1|NA
CATSLGQGATGELFF
>TRBD2|TRBJ2-7|TRBV27|NA
CASRARASGLYEQYF
>TRBD1|TRBJ1-6|TRBV7-3|NA
CASSLQGQNSPLHF